The clone carrying this T cell receptor beta chain was detected a few times. Its cognate antigen is unknown. Unique molecular identifiers were incorporated during preparation of the TCRbeta library. Each CDR3 protein gets one entry after TCRdb re-called the PCR reads with MiXCR. The sample shows some 290,000 distinct CDR3 sequences, approximately 23% of them seen only once. This specimen comes from a study of T-cell reconstitution after alpha-beta-depleted transplantation in children. Study-wide results and limits: By one year post-transplant, T-cell counts and diversity largely arose from T cells that were newly produced.

J gave up 4 bases and V 5 bases, and 7 bases lay outside the gene matches. The CDR3 loop spans 16 amino acids. Germline CDR1 reads SGHVS; CDR2 reads FQNEAQ. The origin of this receptor is a male patient aged 10 to 17 who had a stem cell transplant for acute lymphoblastic leukemia, so the T cells may come from the graft donor. The gene calls are TRBV7-8 and TRBJ2-1, with 11 bases fitting TRBD1. Source: PBMCs, mostly from graft donor cells, taken 180 days after TCRalphabeta/CD19-depleted stem cell transplant. CDR3 nucleotides: TGTGCCAGCAGCCAGGACAGGGGGCTACCGTACAATGAGCAGTTCTTC. This codes for CASSQDRGLPYNEQFF.